This entry is about one T cell receptor (beta chain). In the original workflow: Scientists estimated how many nucleated cells there were by amplifying reference gene primers. Sequencing was performed with immunoSEQ multiplex PCR; in TCRdb, only in-frame clones are kept and a portion is missing. Clone size and the V and J calls come from that table; the DNA yielded D and trimming. The data contain under 200,000 clones, under 85% of them singletons. These data are taken from a study of blood T cell repertoires in COVID-19. Study overall: Material from acute and convalescent COVID-19 was sourced from the United States, Italy and Spain.

The sequencing sample was made of peripheral blood. This clonotype was sampled from a man aged 55 to 70 with active or convalescent COVID-19.

In nucleotides, the CDR3 is TGTGCCAGCCAGGGGTTCCGAAACACCATATATTTT. Residues: CASQGFRNTIYF. The chain has TRBV19 and TRBJ1-3; the D gene is possibly TRBD1 (6 bases). Germline CDR1 is LNHDA and CDR2 is SQIVND (reference sequence). V lost 9 bases to trimming and J lost 5 bases, with 11 bases between them. The CDR3 runs to 12 residues.